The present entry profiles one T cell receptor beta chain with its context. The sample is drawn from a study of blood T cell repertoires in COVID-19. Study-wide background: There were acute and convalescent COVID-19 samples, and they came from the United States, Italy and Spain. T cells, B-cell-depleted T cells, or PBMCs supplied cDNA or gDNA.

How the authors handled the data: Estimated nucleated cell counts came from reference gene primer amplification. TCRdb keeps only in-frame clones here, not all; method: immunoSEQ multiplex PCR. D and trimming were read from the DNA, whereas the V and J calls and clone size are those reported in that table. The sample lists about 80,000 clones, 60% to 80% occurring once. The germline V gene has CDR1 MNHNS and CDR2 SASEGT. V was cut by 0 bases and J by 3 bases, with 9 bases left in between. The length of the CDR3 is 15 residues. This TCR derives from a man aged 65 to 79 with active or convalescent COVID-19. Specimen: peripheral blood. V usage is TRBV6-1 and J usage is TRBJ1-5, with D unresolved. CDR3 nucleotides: TGTGCCAGCAGTGAAGCTGGGCTTTCCAATCAGCCCCAGCATTTT. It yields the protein CASSEAGLSNQPQHF.